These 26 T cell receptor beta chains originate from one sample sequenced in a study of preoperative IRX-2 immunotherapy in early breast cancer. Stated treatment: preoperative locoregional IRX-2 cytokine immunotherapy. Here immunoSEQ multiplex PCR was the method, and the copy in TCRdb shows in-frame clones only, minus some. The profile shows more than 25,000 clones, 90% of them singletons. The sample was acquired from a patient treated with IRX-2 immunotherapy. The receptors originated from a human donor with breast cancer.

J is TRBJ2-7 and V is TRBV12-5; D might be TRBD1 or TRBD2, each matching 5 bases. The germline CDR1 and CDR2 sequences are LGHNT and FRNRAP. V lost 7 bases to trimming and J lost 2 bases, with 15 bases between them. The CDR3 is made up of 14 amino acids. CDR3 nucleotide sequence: TGTGCTAGTGCCCTCCGGGACGGTGCCTACGAGCAGTACTTC. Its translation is CASALRDGAYEQYF.

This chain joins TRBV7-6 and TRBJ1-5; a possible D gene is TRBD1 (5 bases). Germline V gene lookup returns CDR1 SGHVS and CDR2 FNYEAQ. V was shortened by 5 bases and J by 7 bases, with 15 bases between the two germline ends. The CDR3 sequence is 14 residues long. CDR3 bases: TGTGCCAGCAGCCCCGGGGCGGGGGGGCAGCCCCAGCATTTT. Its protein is CASSPGAGGQPQHF. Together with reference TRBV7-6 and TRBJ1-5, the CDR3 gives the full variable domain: GAGVSQSPRYKVTKRGQDVALRCDPISGHVSLYWYRQALGQGPEFLTYFNYEAQQDKSGLPNDRFSAERPEGSISTLTIQRTEQRDSAMYRCASSPGAGGQPQHFGDGTRLSIL.

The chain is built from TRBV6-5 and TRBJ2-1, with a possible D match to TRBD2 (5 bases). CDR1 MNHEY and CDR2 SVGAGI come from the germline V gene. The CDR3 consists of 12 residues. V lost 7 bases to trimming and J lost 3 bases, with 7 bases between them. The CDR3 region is CASKTSYNEQFF. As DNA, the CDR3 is TGTGCCAGCAAAACTAGCTACAATGAGCAGTTCTTC.

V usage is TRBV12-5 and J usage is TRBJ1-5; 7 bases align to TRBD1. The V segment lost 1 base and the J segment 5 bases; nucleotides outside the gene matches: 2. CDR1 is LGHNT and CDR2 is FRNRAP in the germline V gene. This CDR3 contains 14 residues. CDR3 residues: CASGLGDRDQPQHF. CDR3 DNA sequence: TGTGCTAGTGGTTTGGGAGACAGGGATCAGCCCCAGCATTTT.

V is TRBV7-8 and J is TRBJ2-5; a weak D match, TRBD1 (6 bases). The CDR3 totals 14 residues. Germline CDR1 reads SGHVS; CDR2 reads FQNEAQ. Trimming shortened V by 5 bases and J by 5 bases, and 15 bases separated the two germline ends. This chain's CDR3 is CASSEQGTGETQYF. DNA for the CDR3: TGTGCCAGCAGCGAACAGGGAACCGGGGAGACCCAGTACTTC. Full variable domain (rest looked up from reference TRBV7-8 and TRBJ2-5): GAGVSQSPRYKVAKRGQDVALRCDPISGHVSLFWYQQALGQGPEFLTYFQNEAQLDKSGLPSDRFFAERPEGSVSTLKIQRTQQEDSAVYLCASSEQGTGETQYFGPGTRLLVL.

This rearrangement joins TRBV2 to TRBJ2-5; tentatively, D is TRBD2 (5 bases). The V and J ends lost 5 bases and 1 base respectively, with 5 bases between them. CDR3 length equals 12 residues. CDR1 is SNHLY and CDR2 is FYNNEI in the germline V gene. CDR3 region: CASSSGQETQYF. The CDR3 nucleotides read TGTGCCAGCAGTAGCGGCCAAGAGACCCAGTACTTC.

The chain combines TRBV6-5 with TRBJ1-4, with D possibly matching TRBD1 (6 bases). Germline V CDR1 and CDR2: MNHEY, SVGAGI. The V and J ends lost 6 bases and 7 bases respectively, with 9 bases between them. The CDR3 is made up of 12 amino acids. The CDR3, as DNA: TGTGCCAGCAGCGAACAGGGTGAAAAACTGTTTTTT. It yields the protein CASSEQGEKLFF.

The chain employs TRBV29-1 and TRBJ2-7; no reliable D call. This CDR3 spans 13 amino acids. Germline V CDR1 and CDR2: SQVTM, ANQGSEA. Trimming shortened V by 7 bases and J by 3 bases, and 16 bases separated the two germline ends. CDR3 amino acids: CSARTSPVYEQYF. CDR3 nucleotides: TGCAGCGCCCGGACCAGCCCAGTCTACGAGCAGTACTTC.

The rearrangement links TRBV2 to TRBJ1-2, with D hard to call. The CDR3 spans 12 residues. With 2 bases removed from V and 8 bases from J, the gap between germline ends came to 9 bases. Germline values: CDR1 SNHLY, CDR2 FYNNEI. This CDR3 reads CASSEMEYGYTF. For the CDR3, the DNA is TGTGCCAGCAGTGAAATGGAGTACGGCTACACCTTC. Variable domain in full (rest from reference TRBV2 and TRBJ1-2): EPEVTQTPSHQVTQMGQEVILRCVPISNHLYFYWYRQILGQKVEFLVSFYNNEISEKSEIFDDQFSVERPDGSNFTLKIRSTKLEDSAMYFCASSEMEYGYTFGSGTRLTVV.

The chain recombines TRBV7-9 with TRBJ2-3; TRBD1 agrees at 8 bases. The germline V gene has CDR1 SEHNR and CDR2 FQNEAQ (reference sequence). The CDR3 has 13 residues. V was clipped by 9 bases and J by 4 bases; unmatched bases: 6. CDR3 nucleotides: TGTGCCAGTAGCGGACAGGGACCAGATACGCAGTATTTT. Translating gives CASSGQGPDTQYF.

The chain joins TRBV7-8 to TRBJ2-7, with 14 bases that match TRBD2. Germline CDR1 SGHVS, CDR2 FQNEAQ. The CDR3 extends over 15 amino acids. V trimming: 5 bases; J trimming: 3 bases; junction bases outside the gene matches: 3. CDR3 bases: TGTGCCAGCAGCCCAGGGACTAGCGGGGGCTACGAGCAGTACTTC. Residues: CASSPGTSGGYEQYF.

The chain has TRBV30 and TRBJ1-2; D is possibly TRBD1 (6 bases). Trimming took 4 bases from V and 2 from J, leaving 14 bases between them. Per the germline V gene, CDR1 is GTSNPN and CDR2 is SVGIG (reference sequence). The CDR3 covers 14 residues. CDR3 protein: CAWTRLTGNYGYTF. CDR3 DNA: TGTGCCTGGACTAGACTCACAGGGAACTATGGCTACACCTTC.

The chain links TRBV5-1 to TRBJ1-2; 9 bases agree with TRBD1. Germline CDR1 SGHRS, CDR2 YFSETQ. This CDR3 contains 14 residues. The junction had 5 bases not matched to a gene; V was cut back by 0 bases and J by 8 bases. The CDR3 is CASSLVQGAYGYTF. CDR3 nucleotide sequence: TGCGCCAGCAGCTTGGTACAGGGGGCTTACGGCTACACCTTC.

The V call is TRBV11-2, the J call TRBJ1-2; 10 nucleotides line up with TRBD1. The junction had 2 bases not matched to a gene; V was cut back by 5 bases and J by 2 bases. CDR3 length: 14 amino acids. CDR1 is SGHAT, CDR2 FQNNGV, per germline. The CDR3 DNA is TGTGCCAGCAGCCCGGGACAGGGGAACTATGGCTACACCTTC. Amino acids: CASSPGQGNYGYTF.

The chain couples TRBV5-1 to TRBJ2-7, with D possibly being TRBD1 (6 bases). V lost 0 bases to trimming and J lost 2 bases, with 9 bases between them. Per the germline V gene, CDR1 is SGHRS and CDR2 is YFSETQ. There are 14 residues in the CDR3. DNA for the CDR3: TGCGCCAGCAGCTTGGGGACAGTGGCCTACGAGCAGTACTTC. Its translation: CASSLGTVAYEQYF. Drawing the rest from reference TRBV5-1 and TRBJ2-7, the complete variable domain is KAGVTQTPRYLIKTRGQQVTLSCSPISGHRSVSWYQQTPGQGLQFLFEYFSETQRNKGNFPGRFSGRQFSNSRSEMNVSTLELGDSALYLCASSLGTVAYEQYFGPGTRLTVT.

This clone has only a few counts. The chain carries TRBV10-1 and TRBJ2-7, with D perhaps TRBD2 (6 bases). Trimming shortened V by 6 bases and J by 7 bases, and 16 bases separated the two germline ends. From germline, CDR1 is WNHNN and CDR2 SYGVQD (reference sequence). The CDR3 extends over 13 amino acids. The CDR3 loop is CASRGDSAGEQYF. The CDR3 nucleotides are TGCGCCAGCAGAGGGGACTCCGCAGGGGAGCAGTACTTC.

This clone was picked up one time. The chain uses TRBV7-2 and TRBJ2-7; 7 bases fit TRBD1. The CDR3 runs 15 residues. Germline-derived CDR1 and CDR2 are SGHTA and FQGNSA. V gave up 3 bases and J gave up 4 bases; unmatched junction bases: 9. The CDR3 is CASSLTLRGPYEQYF. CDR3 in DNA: TGTGCCAGCAGCTTGACGCTAAGGGGGCCATACGAGCAGTACTTC.

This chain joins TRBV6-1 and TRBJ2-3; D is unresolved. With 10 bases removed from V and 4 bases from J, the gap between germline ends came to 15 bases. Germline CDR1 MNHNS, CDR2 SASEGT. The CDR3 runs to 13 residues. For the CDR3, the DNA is TGTGCCACTAAGCAAACCCCGGCAGATACGCAGTATTTT. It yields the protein CATKQTPADTQYF.

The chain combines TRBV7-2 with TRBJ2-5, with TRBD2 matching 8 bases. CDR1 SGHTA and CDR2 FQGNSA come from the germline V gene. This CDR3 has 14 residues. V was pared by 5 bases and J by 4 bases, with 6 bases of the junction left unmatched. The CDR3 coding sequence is TGTGCCAGCAGCCGCCCGGGGGGGCGAGAGACCCAGTACTTC. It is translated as CASSRPGGRETQYF.

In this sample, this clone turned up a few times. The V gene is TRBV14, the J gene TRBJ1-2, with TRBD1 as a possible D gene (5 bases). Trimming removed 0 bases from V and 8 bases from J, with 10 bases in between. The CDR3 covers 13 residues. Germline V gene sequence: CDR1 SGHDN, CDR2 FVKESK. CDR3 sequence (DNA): TGTGCCAGCAGCCAAGATCGGGGGTTCGGCTACACCTTC. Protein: CASSQDRGFGYTF.

In nucleotides, the CDR3 is TGTGCCAGTGTCAGAGGGACACGGGCAGCTAATGAAAAACTGTTTTTT. Translating gives CASVRGTRAANEKLFF. The J gene is TRBJ1-4, the V gene TRBV19; a possible D gene is TRBD1 (6 bases). Trimming cost V 8 bases and J 3 bases, with 19 bases left between them. The CDR3 is 16 residues long. Germline V lookup: CDR1 LNHDA, CDR2 SQIVND (reference sequence).

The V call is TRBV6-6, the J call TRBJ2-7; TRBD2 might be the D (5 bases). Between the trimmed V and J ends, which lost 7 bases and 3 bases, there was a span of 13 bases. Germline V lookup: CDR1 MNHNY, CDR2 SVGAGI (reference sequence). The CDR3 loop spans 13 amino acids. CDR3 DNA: TGTGCCAGCACCTTACCGGGGAGCTACGAGCAGTACTTC. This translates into CASTLPGSYEQYF.

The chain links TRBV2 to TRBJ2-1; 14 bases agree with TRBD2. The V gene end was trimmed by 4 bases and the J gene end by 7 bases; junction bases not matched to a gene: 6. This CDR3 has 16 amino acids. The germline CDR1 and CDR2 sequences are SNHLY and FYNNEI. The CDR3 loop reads CASSGETSGGANEQFF. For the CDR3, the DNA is TGTGCCAGCAGTGGAGAGACTAGCGGGGGGGCGAATGAGCAGTTCTTC. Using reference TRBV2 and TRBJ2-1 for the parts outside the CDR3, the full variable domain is EPEVTQTPSHQVTQMGQEVILRCVPISNHLYFYWYRQILGQKVEFLVSFYNNEISEKSEIFDDQFSVERPDGSNFTLKIRSTKLEDSAMYFCASSGETSGGANEQFFGPGTRLTVL.

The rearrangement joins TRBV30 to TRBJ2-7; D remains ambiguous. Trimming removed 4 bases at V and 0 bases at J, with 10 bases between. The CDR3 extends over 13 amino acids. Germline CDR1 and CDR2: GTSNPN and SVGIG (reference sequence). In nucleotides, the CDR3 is TGTGCCTGGAAGATAAGGCGCTCCTACGAGCAGTACTTC. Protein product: CAWKIRRSYEQYF.

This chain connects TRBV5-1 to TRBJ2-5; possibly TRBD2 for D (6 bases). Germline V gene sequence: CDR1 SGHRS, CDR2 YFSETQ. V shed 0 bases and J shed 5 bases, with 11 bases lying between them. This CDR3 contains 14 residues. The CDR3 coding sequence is TGCGCCAGCAGCTTGGATGCGGGGACGGAGACCCAGTACTTC. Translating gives CASSLDAGTETQYF.

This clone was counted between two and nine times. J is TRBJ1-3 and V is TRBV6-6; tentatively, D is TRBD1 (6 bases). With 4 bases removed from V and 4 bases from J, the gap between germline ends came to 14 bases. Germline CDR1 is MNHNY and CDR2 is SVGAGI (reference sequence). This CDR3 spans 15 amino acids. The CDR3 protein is CASSSQGQLGNTIYF. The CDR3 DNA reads TGTGCCAGCAGTTCCCAGGGACAATTGGGAAACACCATATATTTT.